This T cell receptor (beta chain) is drawn from a study of naive and memory T cell subsets (dated by TCRdb to between 2016 and 2019). With regard to the full study: The study applied an open-source, UMI-based TCR alpha and beta sequencing pipeline to sorted naive and memory peripheral blood T cell subsets. Complete agreement was observed between the functional CMV T cell responses and the IgG serology results. RNA was DNase-treated and reverse transcribed with TCR constant-region primers, mostly using SuperScript III. Here is what the overall study found, with its caveats: A clonotype was defined as a single alpha or beta chain sequence rather than as a paired alpha/beta receptor. The repertoire findings for the naive and memory subsets could not be validated against a ground truth because none was available. TCR abundance followed a power law with an exponent that was different for naive and memory subsets but consistent across the three individuals. In both CD4 and CD8 cells, going from naive through CM, EM and EMRA, the Gini index went up while Shannon and inverse Simpson diversity went down. RNA-based TCR counts may be influenced by expression changes linked to T cell activation and differentiation. After error correction, over 95% of naive TCR sequences appeared only once, giving much steeper abundance distributions than memory subsets. A few larger clonotypes were present in naive repertoires, particularly the CD8 repertoires, and these clonotypes were possibly memory cells re-expressing CD45RA.

The method was UMI-ligation and nested PCR. To cover both TRBC1 and TRBC2, the beta constant-region primer consisted of an equimolar mix of two oligonucleotides. T4 RNA ligase 1 ligated a single-stranded oligonucleotide carrying the SP2 primer and a 12-nucleotide UMI to the cDNA 3' end. Four rounds of PCR, combining the SP2 primer with nested alpha and beta constant-region primers, were used to amplify the ligated cDNA. Incubation of the ligation reaction lasted about 19-24 hours at 16 degrees C. PCR2 was usually performed as a SYBR Green qPCR and halted at a preset threshold so that over-amplification would not occur. All purifications after the first were performed with Agencourt AMPure XP magnetic beads. Library amounts were measured by Qubit and library quality was assessed on a TapeStation, where the main peak was expected at around 650 bp. Pooled libraries were sequenced on an Illumina MiSeq with v2 2x251 paired-end kits, typically giving roughly 0.95-2.3 million reads per sample. Libraries were pooled at approximately 3.7 nM per sample, and roughly 5-7.5% PhiX was added to improve cluster recognition. In the paper's pipeline: Decombinator assigned V and J genes to Demultiplexor-processed FASTQ reads by tag matching, allowing a single base-pair mismatch. By using UMIs, Collapsinator corrected both sequencing errors and the frequency errors caused by PCR heterogeneity. TCRs were translated and CDR3s were extracted from the conserved cysteine to the FGXG phenylalanine by CDR3Translator, with non-productive sequences being flagged. Gini, Shannon entropy and inverse Simpson indices were calculated on repertoires subsampled to equal numbers of UMI-defined TCRs. Within the linear range, a power law was fitted to clonotype abundance distributions using maximum likelihood. On one naive CD8 sample, the pipeline and MIGEC gave similar UMI counts, unique TCR numbers and clonal distributions. One analysis removed from the naive repertoire any naive TCRs that were also found in any memory subset from the same donor. Repertoires were searched for 7,000 to 7,500 CMV-associated CDR3 sequences compiled from VDJdb and a published dataset. Using fastp at Q25 and MiXCR, TCRdb reprocessed the public reads and kept productive beta chains. All rows with the same CDR3 protein become a single entry with the most common DNA and genes. The authors' filters were not applied to this entry. This sample comprises 140,000 to 150,000 distinct CDR3 sequences, 15% to 20% of them detected only once. The biggest ten clones account for just over 0.14% of the sample.

In regard to this clonotype: What this receptor recognizes is not known. The record has no base qualities; no much larger clone is one base away.

From the second PCR step on, the TCR alpha and beta chain libraries were amplified in separate reactions. CMV status of each donor was established by measuring IFNgamma production from CD4+ T cells after fresh PBMCs were stimulated overnight with CMV viral lysate. Using Miltenyi beads, CD4 T cells were first positively selected, and CD8 T cells were then positively selected from the CD4-negative fraction. Cells stained for CD3, CD4, CD8, CD45RA, CD27 and a live/dead dye were sorted on a BD Aria II into four subsets by CD45RA and CD27. Three healthy volunteers provided blood, and the blood of each volunteer was split into CD4 and CD8 T cells and then into four differentiation subsets. Roughly 120 ml of peripheral blood was collected from each donor, and PBMC were isolated from the blood using Ficoll-Paque PLUS density-gradient centrifugation. Sorted cells were lysed in RLT buffer, after which RNA was extracted using a Qiagen RNeasy kit and stored at -80 degrees C.

The CDR3 goes from the cysteine to the phenylalanine over 14 residues. Only CDR3 DNA remains: 42 bases, in frame from the first base. The V end loses 2 bases and the J end loses 3 bases, and a stretch of 11 bases separates them. The germline V gene sets CDR1 to MGHRA and CDR2 to YSYEKL. The source material was naive CD4+ T cells from blood. Reading the label with the study, this specimen's cell subset or site is: naive T cells, CD45RA high CD27+. This sequence was found in a human donor in good health. The chain is assembled from TRBV4-1 and TRBJ2-7; no confident D gene assignment can be made. CDR3 reads: CASSQSPGLYEQYF. The DNA reads TGCGCCAGCAGCCAAAGTCCGGGCCTCTACGAGCAGTACTTC.